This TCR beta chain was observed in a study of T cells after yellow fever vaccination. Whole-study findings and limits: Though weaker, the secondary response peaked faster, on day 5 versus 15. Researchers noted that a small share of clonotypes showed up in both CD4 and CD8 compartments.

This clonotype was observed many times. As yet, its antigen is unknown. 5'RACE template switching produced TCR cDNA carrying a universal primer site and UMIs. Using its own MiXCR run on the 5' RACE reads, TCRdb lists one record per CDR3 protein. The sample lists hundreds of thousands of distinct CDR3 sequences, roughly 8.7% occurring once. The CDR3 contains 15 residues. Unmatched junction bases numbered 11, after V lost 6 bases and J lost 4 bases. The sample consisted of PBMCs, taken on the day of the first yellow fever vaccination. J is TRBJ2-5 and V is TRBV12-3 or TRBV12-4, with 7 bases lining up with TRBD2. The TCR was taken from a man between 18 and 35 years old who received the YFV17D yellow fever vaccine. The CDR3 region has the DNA TGTGCCAGCAGGTTCGCGGACCGCGGGGGAGAGACCCAGTACTTC. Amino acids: CASRFADRGGETQYF.